This T cell receptor (beta chain) was recovered during a study of vaccination and CD4 T cells after COVID-19. Study at large: Cells received overlapping spike peptides from SARS-CoV-2, HCoV-NL63, HCoV-OC43 and HCoV-229E as stimulation.

Treatment meaning: approximately 9-day PBMC culture with coronavirus spike peptide pools or control peptides (ViraFEST assay). Days 3 and 7 saw half the medium replaced with fresh IL-2 medium. Study findings and constraints: Convalescent patients had a median roughly 87% of post-vaccine SARS-CoV-2-reactive clones that were detected only after vaccination, not before it.

Cultured CD4+ T cells had their DNA profiled by the Oncomine TCR Beta short-read assay. Cultured CD4+ T cells were the source of extracted genomic DNA. TCRdb independently ran MiXCR on the PCR reads; one entry per CDR3 protein. This table holds some 3,900 distinct CDR3 sequences, around 19% found once. Judged by abundance, this clonotype is medium-sized (0.01 to 0.1%). The antigen is unknown. Specimen: CD4+ T cells from blood, cultured in vitro. The source is a human donor who had recovered from COVID-19.

The DNA for the CDR3 is TGTGCCAGCAGCGCCCGACTAGCGGGGTCCCAAGAGACCCAGTACTTC. This translates into CASSARLAGSQETQYF. This chain connects TRBV21-1 to TRBJ2-5; the tabulated D call, TRBD2, remains unverified against the DNA. TRBV21-1 is a pseudogene segment. The CDR3 runs 16 residues.